This T cell receptor (beta chain) was recorded in a study of cytomegalovirus exposure and HLA in healthy donors (TCRdb year 2017). For the wider study: An earlier analysis of roughly 570 of the donors reported about 280 Gb of sequence data and 95 million to 140 million unique TCR beta sequences obtained from roughly 180 million T cells. An early release that covered several hundred HLA-typed donors contained approximately 300 gigabases of sequencing data and 65 million to 100 million unique TCR sequences. Of the roughly 400 genotyped donors, approximately 82% fell in the genetic ancestry cluster associated with self-reported Caucasian donors. The study aimed to test whether signatures of past pathogen exposure could be identified by cataloging public T cell receptors. Using immunosequencing, the study profiled T cell repertoires from about 620 subjects and related those repertoires to cytomegalovirus serostatus. Besides the first cohort of about 730 subjects, a separate validation cohort made up of some 110 different subjects was used. High-throughput TCR immunosequencing, statistical association of individual TCRs with disease status, and machine learning were combined to predict cytomegalovirus infection status. A later analysis re-examined previously published TCR beta repertoires from roughly 650 donors and added high-resolution HLA genotyping to investigate patterns of TCR occurrence. Rather than using new phenotypic data, the later analysis identified candidate immune exposures from TCR beta sequences and from how often those sequences occurred across donors. An earlier analysis of around 580 of the donors used high-throughput TCR beta sequencing to judge whether each TCR beta V gene segment behaved as functional or pseudogenic. Donor age, sex, ethnicity and CMV serostatus were compiled alongside the repertoire data. Genome-wide SNP genotypes for about three fifths of the roughly 670 donors were used in a later genetic analysis, which treated that subset as a discovery cohort. Every repertoire in the discovery cohort had been generated on one and the same sequencing platform. Class I and class II HLA loci were covered by the typing at four-digit resolution. Typing coverage differed by locus: A, B, C, DRB1 and DQB1 were typed in about 620-630 donors, DQA1 in 522, DPA1 in approximately 610, and DPB1 in 472. Because of strong linkage in the cohort, roughly five DR-DQ haplotypes were treated as single units for association and clustering. Among 398 genotyped donors of the cohort, an average of 235,054 unique TCR beta nucleotide sequences were sequenced per donor, about a sixth of them non-productive.

V and J are truncated by 5 bases and 4 bases respectively, leaving an intervening sequence of 4 bases. CDR1 ENHRY and CDR2 SYGVKD are derived from the germline V gene. The CDR3 measures 11 amino acids from cysteine to phenylalanine. Only the CDR3 DNA is retained, 33 bases long and in frame from the first base. The receptor library was made with the immunoSEQ multiplex PCR assay. For the multiplex PCR, a mixture combining 60 forward primers for TCR Vbeta segments and 13 reverse primers for TCR Jbeta segments was used. Amplification of the CDR3 region of rearranged TCR beta genes was performed with a multiplex PCR assay on genomic DNA. The Illumina HiSeq System was used to sequence the amplified TCR beta libraries as 87-base-pair reads. In the paper's pipeline: A later analysis counted tens of millions of unique TCR beta chains across the roughly 700 repertoires, and approximately 11 million of these chains were shared by at least two donors. A nearest-neighbor algorithm error-corrected the raw reads and collapsed the reads into unique sequences, merging closely related sequences to remove PCR and sequencing errors. Alignment of CDR3 sequences to IMGT reference sequences was used to assign V, D and J gene segments. For a sequence to be retained, a match of at least six nucleotides was required to both a V gene segment and a J gene segment. Rearrangements were called productive when the CDR3 lacked stop codons and stayed in frame with V and J; all others were non-productive. Following IMGT convention, CDR3 was defined as the stretch from the second conserved V-encoded cysteine to the conserved J-encoded phenylalanine. In an earlier analysis of roughly 610 of the donors, sequences lacking an unambiguous match to a single V gene segment were excluded. An earlier analysis of a few hundred of the donors classified V segments as functional when productive rearrangements were above 56.7% and as segregating when the standard deviation between donors was above 5%. A statistical classification framework was built for diagnosing cytomegalovirus status from the catalog of TCR beta chain sequences. In a later analysis, V and J genes were assigned by comparing TCR nucleotide sequences against IMGT/GENE-DB human TR gene sequences. The TCRdist pipeline was used in a later analysis to assign CDR3 sequences and most-parsimonious VDJ recombination scenarios. A later analysis defined each TCR beta chain by its CDR3 amino acid sequence plus V-gene family, and excluded reads lacking a unique V-gene family. In a later analysis, fewer than 600 highly shared, low-generation-probability nucleotide sequences were removed to address suspected cross-contamination and a sequencing artifact. For each public chain, a later analysis derived a clonal expansion index from normalized ranks of inferred template counts within each repertoire. In a later analysis, generation probabilities were computed using a VDJ recombination model fitted to out-of-frame rearrangements, and the results were checked against IGoR. In a later analysis, TCR-TCR, TCR-HLA and TCR-CMV co-occurrence was scored with hypergeometric tests, and a repertoire-size bias correction was applied to TCR pairs. To estimate false discovery rates, a later analysis permuted the HLA or CMV assignments 20 times. In a later analysis, co-occurring TCRs were grouped using DBSCAN, and TCRdist sequence similarity was added for clustering within HLA-allele-positive subsets. For co-occurrence clustering, repertoires with fewer than 30,000 or more than 120,000 public chains were excluded, along with roughly 5 repertoires with anomalous nucleotide sharing. TCRdb obtained this table from immuneACCESS and retained in-frame rearrangements with V and J assigned. These tables miss some clones; where compared with another copy, unresolved V genes account for less than half of the shortfall, and the remainder is unexplained. V and J calls and clone size are as listed in that table; D and trimming were resolved from the DNA. This sample has over 90,000 clones in its table, and 75% to 85% of those were observed once. Jointly, the top ten make up approximately 10% of the sample.

A remark on this clone: What antigen it recognizes has not been identified. Nothing much larger sits one base from this clone, and base qualities are not available.

The research as a whole found: In a later analysis, TCR association rates were found to vary across HLA loci, with the most associated TCRs seen for DRB1 alleles and the fewest for HLA-C alleles. The classifier was reported to diagnose cytomegalovirus status with high specificity and sensitivity in both the original and validation cohorts. When HLA alleles, especially DR and DQ, strongly co-occurred, TCR associations were difficult to assign to individual alleles. Correlated functional status among segregating V segments might be attributable to linkage disequilibrium, but an unknown experimental factor could not be ruled out. The authors suggested that the approach could potentially be extended to other disease states and immunological phenotypes. Because HLA typing was missing for some donors at each locus, association tests included only the typed subset. A later genetic analysis reported fewer N-insertions in productive TCRs among donors in an Asian-associated ancestry cluster than the roughly 620-donor mean. V-gene and J-gene trimming of TCR beta chains was associated with a missense DCLRE1C variant in a later genetic analysis, and the association was replicated in an independent cohort. A later analysis associated 16,951 TCR beta sequences with specific HLA alleles at a false discovery rate of 0.05. The study listed 164 TCR beta chains as associated with cytomegalovirus. A further reported finding was that TCR beta sequences accurately predicted the HLA-A and HLA-B alleles for most subjects in the first cohort. A later analysis found that HLA-associated TCR beta chains were more clonally expanded and had lower generation probabilities than equally common non-associated chains. Roughly uniform sequencing depth across donors was assumed in presence/absence analyses, although this assumption may not hold. The 87-base-pair reads could not distinguish some IMGT-functional V segments, including TRBV6-2 and TRBV6-3, so those segments were excluded. In an earlier analysis of 587 of the donors, most TCR beta V segments appeared in productive rearrangements about 87% or about 30% of the time, broadly matching IMGT annotations. Only TCR beta chains were sequenced in this cohort, and the absence of alpha or paired-chain data limited detectable features. Because counts were too low, about 17 rarely observed V segments, including chromosome 9 orphons, were excluded from the earlier analysis of a few hundred of the donors. The only immune exposure information available for the cohort was CMV serostatus. A cluster of highly shared sequence variants was judged likely to be a technical artifact of the sequencing pipeline. According to a later analysis, parvovirus B19, influenza, CMV and Epstein-Barr virus appeared linked to several top co-occurrence clusters. Across donors, most TCR sequences were observed very rarely, whereas some public TCRs were present in many individuals. Most CMV-associated TCR beta chains appeared to be HLA-restricted in a later analysis, and the HLA associations seemed to be driven largely by CMV exposure. In vitro tests confirmed that a few of the cytomegalovirus-associated TCR beta chains recognize cytomegalovirus antigens.

The cohort was made up of around 720 healthy bone marrow donors. All cohort members were sampled while nominally healthy, although unrecorded immune exposures were likely present. The donor was CMV seropositive and was included in the group of some 290 seropositive cohort members. A peripheral blood sample was provided by each donor, and peripheral blood mononuclear cells were used for TCR beta sequencing. The Qiagen DNeasy Blood Extraction Kit was used to extract genomic DNA from the blood cell samples. Sequencing input: PBMCs. This receptor chain uses TRBV10-3 and TRBJ2-3, with the D gene call left open. The clonotype was recovered from a woman under 30 in good health and CMV-seropositive. The CDR3 region reads CAISLSDTQYF. The DNA sequence is as follows: TGTGCCATCAGTTTATCAGATACGCAGTATTTT.